The 23 T cell receptor beta chains listed next were all sequenced from one sample in a study of PD-L1 blockade in urothelial cancer (dated 2017 in TCRdb). The library relied on the immunoSEQ multiplex PCR assay. TCRdb limited this immuneACCESS table to in-frame rearrangements with V and J called. A share of clones is missing; checked studies link under half to unresolved V genes, and the rest is unexplained. The sample includes tens of thousands of clones, with 90% observed a single time. 1.5% to 2% of the sample lies in the top ten. The time point label on this specimen signifies: pretreatment peripheral blood. Here the sequenced sample was PBMCs, taken around atezolizumab (anti-PD-L1) treatment. The receptor source for this set is a man in his 60s with urothelial cancer.

The chain recombines TRBV28 with TRBJ1-5; maybe TRBD1 (5 bases). V was shortened by 6 bases and J by 0 bases, with 27 bases between the two germline ends. The CDR3 runs to 20 residues. Germline V gene lookup returns CDR1 MDHEN and CDR2 SYDVKM. The chain's CDR3 is CASRIVGNLGGRHSNQPQHF. CDR3 sequence (DNA): TGTGCCAGCAGGATTGTGGGTAACTTGGGGGGTCGGCATAGCAATCAGCCCCAGCATTTT.

The chain has TRBV6-1 and TRBJ2-3, with TRBD2 matching over 10 bases. Trimming took 3 bases from V and 7 from J; bases not matched to a gene: 10. The CDR3 consists of 16 residues. The V gene's germline CDR1 is MNHNS and CDR2 SASEGT. This CDR3 reads CASSEIAGGLVNTQYF. The CDR3 coding sequence is TGTGCCAGCAGTGAGATAGCGGGGGGTTTGGTAAATACGCAGTATTTT.

The rearrangement links TRBV6-1 to TRBJ1-5; D is unclear. The CDR3 spans 13 residues. Deletions cut 3 bases from V and 4 bases from J, with 7 bases between. Germline values: CDR1 MNHNS, CDR2 SASEGT. In DNA form, the CDR3 reads TGTGCCAGCAGTGAGACCAGGAATCAGCCCCAGCATTTT. It codes for CASSETRNQPQHF.

The chain carries TRBV7-2 and TRBJ1-5, with TRBD1 as a possible D gene (6 bases). V lost 4 bases and J 7 bases, leaving 14 bases between the germline ends. The CDR3 totals 14 residues. The V gene's germline CDR1 is SGHTA and CDR2 FQGNSA. This CDR3 is CASSSEGGRQPQHF. CDR3 DNA sequence: TGTGCCAGCAGCTCCGAGGGGGGGCGGCAGCCCCAGCATTTT.

In the case of this clone: One end of the junction fails to match germline, which may point to a read error. V and J are TRBV7-2 and TRBJ2-3; D possibly corresponds to TRBD2 (6 bases). Germline V CDR1 and CDR2: SGHTA, FQGNSA. The CDR3 is made up of 17 amino acids. The CDR3 DNA follows: TGTGCCAGCAGCGGACAAGCCGGGACTCTAAGCAAAGATACGCAGTATTTT. This codes for CASSGQAGTLSKDTQYF.

J is TRBJ2-7 and V is TRBV10-1; 8 positions match TRBD1. The CDR3 is 13 residues long. Germline V gives CDR1 WNHNN, CDR2 SYGVQD (reference sequence). The V segment lost 5 bases and the J segment 3 bases; nucleotides outside the gene matches: 3. Here the CDR3 reads CASSFDRGYEQYF. CDR3 sequence (DNA): TGCGCCAGCAGTTTCGACAGGGGCTACGAGCAGTACTTC.

This CDR3 reads CASSLRSPGAGGGELFF. The CDR3 nucleotides are TGTGCCAGCAGCTTACGCTCGCCCGGGGCCGGGGGCGGGGAGCTGTTTTTT. The chain employs TRBV7-7 and TRBJ2-2; D perhaps matches TRBD2 (6 bases). V gave up 2 bases and J gave up 7 bases, with 20 bases separating them. The CDR3 has 17 amino acids. Germline V gene data show CDR1 as SSHAT and CDR2 as FNYEAQ (reference sequence).

The chain recombines TRBV2 with TRBJ1-1, with D tentatively TRBD1 (6 bases). This CDR3 has 14 residues. CDR1 and CDR2 (germline): SNHLY, FYNNEI. The germline V and J ends were trimmed by 5 bases and 5 bases, with 15 bases remaining between them. CDR3 amino acids: CASSSSGARTEAFF. CDR3 coding DNA: TGTGCCAGCAGTAGTTCAGGGGCGAGGACTGAAGCTTTCTTT.

This clone was counted once. This rearrangement joins TRBV7-9 to TRBJ1-2; perhaps TRBD1 as D (5 bases). Trimming removed 5 bases from V and 6 bases from J, with 10 bases in between. The CDR3 has 12 amino acids. Germline values: CDR1 SEHNR, CDR2 FQNEAQ (reference sequence). CDR3: CASSRDSNGYTF. CDR3 nucleotide sequence: TGTGCCAGCAGCCGAGACAGTAATGGCTACACCTTC.

The V call is TRBV4-3, the J call TRBJ2-7; 7 bases line up with TRBD1. The CDR3 runs 15 residues. Germline lookup yields CDR1 LGHNA and CDR2 YSLEER. With V trimmed by 0 bases and J by 3 bases, 5 bases remained unmatched. The CDR3 protein is CASSQDSRTGYEQYF. The CDR3 DNA is TGCGCCAGCAGCCAAGATTCGAGGACAGGCTACGAGCAGTACTTC.

The CDR3 sequence: CASKPGQGNTGELFF. DNA of the CDR3: TGTGCCAGCAAACCGGGACAGGGGAACACCGGGGAGCTGTTTTTT. The chain couples TRBV2 to TRBJ2-2; 9 bases are shared with TRBD1. J lost 1 base, V lost 7 bases, and 4 bases had no gene match. The CDR3 runs 15 residues. CDR1 SNHLY and CDR2 FYNNEI come from the germline V gene.

The rearrangement joins TRBV29-1 to TRBJ1-1, with TRBD1 matching 7 bases. With 1 base clipped from V and 2 bases from J, the junction kept 4 bases outside the gene matches. Per germline, CDR1 SQVTM and CDR2 ANQGSEA. CDR3 size: 14 residues. The CDR3 spells CSVEVAGGNTEAFF. The CDR3 DNA follows: TGCAGCGTTGAAGTTGCAGGGGGAAACACTGAAGCTTTCTTT. Filled out from reference TRBV29-1 and TRBJ1-1, the complete variable domain reads SAVISQKPSRDICQRGTSLTIQCQVDSQVTMMFWYRQQPGQSLTLIATANQGSEATYESGFVIDKFPISRPNLTFSTLTVSNMSPEDSSIYLCSVEVAGGNTEAFFGQGTRLTVV.

The J gene is TRBJ2-7, the V gene TRBV12-5, with TRBD1 identical over 9 bases. Looked up from germline, CDR1 is LGHNT and CDR2 is FRNRAP. The CDR3 contains 14 residues. J gave up 3 bases and V 5 bases, and 5 bases lay outside the gene matches. CDR3 amino acids: CASGAGTGIYEQYF. The DNA for the CDR3 is TGTGCTAGTGGTGCCGGGACAGGGATCTACGAGCAGTACTTC.

The chain uses TRBV4-1 and TRBJ2-6; 9 bases are shared with TRBD1. Trimming took 0 bases from V and 1 from J; bases not matched to a gene: 7. CDR3 length equals 19 residues. Germline lookup yields CDR1 MGHRA and CDR2 YSYEKL. The CDR3 nucleotides are TGCGCCAGCAGCCAAGATCGGGGGACAGGGCCGTCTGGGGCCAACGTCCTGACTTTC. Its protein is CASSQDRGTGPSGANVLTF.

This rearrangement joins TRBV11-2 to TRBJ2-7; D remains unclear. The V end lost 5 bases, the J end lost 3 bases, and 14 bases lay between the germline ends. Germline V gene data show CDR1 as SGHAT and CDR2 as FQNNGV. The CDR3 is made up of 14 amino acids. The CDR3 region has the DNA TGTGCCAGCAGCCCGCGCGGTGACCTCTACGAGCAGTACTTC. Protein: CASSPRGDLYEQYF.

The genes are TRBV27 and TRBJ1-5; no clear D gene. The ends were cut back, 9 bases at V and 2 bases at J, with 8 bases in the middle. The CDR3 length is 12 residues. CDR1 and CDR2 from the germline V gene are MNHEY and SMNVEV (reference sequence). CDR3 sequence reads: CASRLGNQPQHF. For the CDR3, the DNA is TGTGCCAGTAGACTGGGCAATCAGCCCCAGCATTTT.

The chain combines TRBV4-2 with TRBJ1-6; 9 bases match TRBD1. V lost 7 bases and J lost 7; bases outside the gene matches: 11. Per germline, CDR1 LGHNA and CDR2 YNFKEQ. This CDR3 has 16 residues. Written as DNA, the CDR3 is TGTGCCAGCACCTCCCTCGGAGGACAGGGGAATTCACCCCTCCACTTT. It translates to CASTSLGGQGNSPLHF.

In DNA, the CDR3 is TGTGCCAGCAGCTCTGGACTAGCGGGCCCCTACGAGCAGTACTTC. This translates into CASSSGLAGPYEQYF. The chain has TRBV5-4 and TRBJ2-7, with TRBD2 matching over 11 bases. The CDR3 extends over 15 amino acids. Germline V gene lookup returns CDR1 SGHNT and CDR2 YYREEE (reference sequence). V shed 3 bases and J 2 bases; nucleotides not matched to a gene: 4.

The chain carries TRBV2 and TRBJ2-5; 10 bases align to TRBD1. Unmatched junction bases numbered 3, after V lost 4 bases and J lost 1 base. CDR3 length: 15 residues. Germline CDR1 SNHLY, CDR2 FYNNEI. CDR3 loop: CASSADRGFQETQYF. For the CDR3, the DNA is TGTGCCAGCAGTGCGGACAGGGGGTTCCAAGAGACCCAGTACTTC.

The V and J genes are TRBV10-2 and TRBJ2-5; TRBD2 matches at 7 bases. This CDR3 spans 14 amino acids. Trimming removed 6 bases from V and 4 bases from J; junction bases left unmatched: 8. From germline, CDR1 is WSHSY and CDR2 SAAADI. In DNA form, the CDR3 reads TGCGCCAGCAGCGACGGGGGGTACCGAGAGACCCAGTACTTC. It yields the protein CASSDGGYRETQYF.

The CDR3 nucleotides are TGTGCCAGCAGCTTAGTGTCCGCGGGACCAAGTCACATTCAGTACTTC. It yields the protein CASSLVSAGPSHIQYF. This chain links TRBV7-8 with TRBJ2-4; the D gene is possibly TRBD2 (6 bases). Germline CDR1 and CDR2: SGHVS and FQNEAQ. The germline V and J ends were trimmed by 1 base and 8 bases, with 18 bases remaining between them. CDR3 size: 16 residues.

The rearrangement uses TRBV10-3 and TRBJ2-7, with 12 bases fitting TRBD2. Germline V CDR1 and CDR2: ENHRY, SYGVKD. The CDR3 has 15 residues. The J segment lost 6 bases and the V segment lost 0 bases, leaving 3 bases of the junction unmatched. Here the CDR3 reads CAISESTLAGGEQYF. CDR3 nucleotide sequence: TGTGCCATCAGTGAGTCGACACTAGCGGGGGGCGAGCAGTACTTC.

V gene TRBV5-6 combines with J gene TRBJ2-7; the match to TRBD1 covers 7 bases. The V gene's germline CDR1 is SGHDT and CDR2 YYEEEE. The CDR3 contains 13 residues. V lost 6 bases and J lost 3; bases outside the gene matches: 6. The CDR3 sequence: CASNFGTDYEQYF. The CDR3, as DNA: TGTGCCAGCAATTTCGGGACAGACTACGAGCAGTACTTC.